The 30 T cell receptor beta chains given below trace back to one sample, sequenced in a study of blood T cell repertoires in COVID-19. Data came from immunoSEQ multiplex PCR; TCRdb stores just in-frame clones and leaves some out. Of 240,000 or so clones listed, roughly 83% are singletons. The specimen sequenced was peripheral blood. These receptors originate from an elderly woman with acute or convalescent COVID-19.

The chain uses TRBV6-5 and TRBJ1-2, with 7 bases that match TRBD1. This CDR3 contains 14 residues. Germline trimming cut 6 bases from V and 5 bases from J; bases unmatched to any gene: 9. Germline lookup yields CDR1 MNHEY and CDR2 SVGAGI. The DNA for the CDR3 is TGTGCCAGCAGAAGGGCAGGGGGTGGTTATGGCTACACCTTC. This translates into CASRRAGGGYGYTF.

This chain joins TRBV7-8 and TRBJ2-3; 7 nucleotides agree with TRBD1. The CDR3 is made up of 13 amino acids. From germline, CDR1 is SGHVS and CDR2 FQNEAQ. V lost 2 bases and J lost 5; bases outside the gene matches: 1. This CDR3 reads CASSLNRGDTQYF. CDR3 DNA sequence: TGTGCCAGCAGCTTAAACAGGGGAGATACGCAGTATTTT.

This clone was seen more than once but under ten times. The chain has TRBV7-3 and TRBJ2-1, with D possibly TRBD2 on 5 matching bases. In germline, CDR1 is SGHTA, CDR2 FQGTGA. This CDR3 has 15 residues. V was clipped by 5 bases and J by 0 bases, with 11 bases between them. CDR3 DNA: TGTGCCAGCAGCCTTAAGGCGGGCTCCTACAATGAGCAGTTCTTC. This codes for CASSLKAGSYNEQFF.

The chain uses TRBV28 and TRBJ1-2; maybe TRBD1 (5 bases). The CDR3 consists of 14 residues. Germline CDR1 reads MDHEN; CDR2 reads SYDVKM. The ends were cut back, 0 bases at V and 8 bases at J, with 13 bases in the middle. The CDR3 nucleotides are TGTGCCAGCAGTTTATGGGTAGGGGCGGGAGGCTACACCTTC. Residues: CASSLWVGAGGYTF.

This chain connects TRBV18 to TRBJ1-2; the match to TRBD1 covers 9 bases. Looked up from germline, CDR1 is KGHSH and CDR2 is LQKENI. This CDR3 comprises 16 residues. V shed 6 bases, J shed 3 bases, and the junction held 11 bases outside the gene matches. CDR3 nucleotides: TGTGCCAGCTCTACCGGGACAGGGTCTCTGCACTATGGCTACACCTTC. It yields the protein CASSTGTGSLHYGYTF.

The CDR3 DNA reads TGCGCCAGCAGTCCCCCCCTCTTGGGGCAGGGGAACACCGGGGAGCTGTTTTTT. Translating it yields CASSPPLLGQGNTGELFF. The chain uses TRBV23-1 and TRBJ2-2, with D possibly TRBD1 on 5 matching bases. TRBV23-1 is classed as an ORF, of uncertain function. The CDR3 contains 18 residues. V was cut by 4 bases and J by 1 base, with 19 bases left in between.

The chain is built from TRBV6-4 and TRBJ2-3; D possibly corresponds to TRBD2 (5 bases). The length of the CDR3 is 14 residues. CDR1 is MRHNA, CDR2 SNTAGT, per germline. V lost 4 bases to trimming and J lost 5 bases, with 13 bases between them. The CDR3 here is CASSGEYRGDTQYF. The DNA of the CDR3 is TGTGCCAGCAGTGGGGAGTACAGAGGAGATACGCAGTATTTT.

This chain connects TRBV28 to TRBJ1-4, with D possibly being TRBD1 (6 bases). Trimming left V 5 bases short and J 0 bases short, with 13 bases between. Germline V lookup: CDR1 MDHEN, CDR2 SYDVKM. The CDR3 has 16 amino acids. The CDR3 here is CASSPAGAATNEKLFF. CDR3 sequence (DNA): TGTGCCAGCAGTCCTGCGGGGGCTGCAACTAATGAAAAACTGTTTTTT.

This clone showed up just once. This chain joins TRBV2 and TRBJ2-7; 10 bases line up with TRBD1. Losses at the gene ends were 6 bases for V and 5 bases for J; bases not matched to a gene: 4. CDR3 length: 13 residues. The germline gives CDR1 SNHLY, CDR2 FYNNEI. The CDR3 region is CASSPGQGNEQYF. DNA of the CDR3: TGTGCCAGCAGCCCGGGACAGGGGAACGAGCAGTACTTC. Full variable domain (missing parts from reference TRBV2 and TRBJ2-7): EPEVTQTPSHQVTQMGQEVILRCVPISNHLYFYWYRQILGQKVEFLVSFYNNEISEKSEIFDDQFSVERPDGSNFTLKIRSTKLEDSAMYFCASSPGQGNEQYFGPGTRLTVT.

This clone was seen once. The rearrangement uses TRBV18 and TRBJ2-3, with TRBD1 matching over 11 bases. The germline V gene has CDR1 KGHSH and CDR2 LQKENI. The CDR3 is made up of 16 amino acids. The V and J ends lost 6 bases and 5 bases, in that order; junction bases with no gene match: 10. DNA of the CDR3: TGTGCCAGCTCCTCGGACGGGACAGGGGGAAAAGATACGCAGTATTTT. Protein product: CASSSDGTGGKDTQYF.

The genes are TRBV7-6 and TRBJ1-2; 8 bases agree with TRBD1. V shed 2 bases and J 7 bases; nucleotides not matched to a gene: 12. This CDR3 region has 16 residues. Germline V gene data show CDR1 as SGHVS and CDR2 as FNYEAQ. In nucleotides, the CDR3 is TGTGCCAGCAGCTTAACTTCGGGGCAGGGGGCGGTTGGCTACACCTTC. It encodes CASSLTSGQGAVGYTF.

The CDR3 loop reads CASSLGQGGTGELFF. The DNA of the CDR3 is TGTGCCAGCAGCCTGGGACAGGGTGGCACCGGGGAGCTGTTTTTT. This chain links TRBV3-1 (or the pseudogene TRBV3-2) with TRBJ2-2; 9 bases map to TRBD1. The CDR3 extends over 15 amino acids. Trimming removed 4 bases from V and 4 bases from J; junction bases left unmatched: 4. The germline CDR1 and CDR2 sequences are LGHDT and YNNKEL (reference sequence).

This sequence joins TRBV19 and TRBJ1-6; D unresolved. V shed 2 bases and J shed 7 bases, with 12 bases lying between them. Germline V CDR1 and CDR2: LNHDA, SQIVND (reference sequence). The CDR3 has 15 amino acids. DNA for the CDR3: TGTGCCAGTAGTATATCCGGGGTGGAAAATTCACCCCTCCACTTT. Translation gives CASSISGVENSPLHF.

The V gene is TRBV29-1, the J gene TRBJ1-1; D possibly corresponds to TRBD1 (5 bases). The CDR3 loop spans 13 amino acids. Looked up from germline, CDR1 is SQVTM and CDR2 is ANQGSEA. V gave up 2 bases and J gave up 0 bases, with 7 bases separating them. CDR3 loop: CSVETGMNTEAFF. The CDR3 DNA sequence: TGCAGCGTTGAAACAGGAATGAACACTGAAGCTTTCTTT.

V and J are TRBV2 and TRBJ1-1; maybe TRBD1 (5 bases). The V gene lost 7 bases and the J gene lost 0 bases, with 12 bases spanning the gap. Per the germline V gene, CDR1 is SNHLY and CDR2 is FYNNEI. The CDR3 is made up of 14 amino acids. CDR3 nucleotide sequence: TGTGCCAGCATAGTTGGCAGGGTGAACACTGAAGCTTTCTTT. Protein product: CASIVGRVNTEAFF.

The CDR3, as DNA: TGTGCCAGCGTGGGCTACGCAGATACGCAGTATTTT. Encoded protein: CASVGYADTQYF. The rearrangement joins TRBV7-9 to TRBJ2-3; D remains ambiguous. The ends were cut back, 8 bases at V and 4 bases at J, with 10 bases in the middle. This CDR3 is 12 amino acids long. CDR1 is SEHNR, CDR2 FQNEAQ, per germline (reference sequence).

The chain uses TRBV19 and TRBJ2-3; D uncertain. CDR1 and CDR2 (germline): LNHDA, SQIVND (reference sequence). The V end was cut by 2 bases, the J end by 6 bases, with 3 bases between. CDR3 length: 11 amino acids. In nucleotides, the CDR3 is TGTGCCAGTAGTATATCGGATACGCAGTATTTT. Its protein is CASSISDTQYF.

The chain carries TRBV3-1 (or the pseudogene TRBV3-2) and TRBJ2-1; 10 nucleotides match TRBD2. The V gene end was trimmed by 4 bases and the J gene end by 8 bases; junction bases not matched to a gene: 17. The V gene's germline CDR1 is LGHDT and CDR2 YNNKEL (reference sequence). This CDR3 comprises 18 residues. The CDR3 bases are TGTGCCAGCAGCCCCCTTAAGGGGAGCGGGGGGGCCAGTTATGAGCAGTTCTTC. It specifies CASSPLKGSGGASYEQFF.

CDR3 residues: CASSPDRSGNTIYF. The CDR3 coding sequence is TGTGCCAGCAGCCCTGACAGGTCTGGAAACACCATATATTTT. The chain couples TRBV5-4 to TRBJ1-3, with TRBD1 as a possible D gene (6 bases). Trimming stripped 4 bases from V and 1 base from J, with 9 bases between. This CDR3 spans 14 amino acids. Germline V gene sequence: CDR1 SGHNT, CDR2 YYREEE (reference sequence). The full variable domain, with the rest looked up from reference TRBV5-4 and TRBJ1-3, is ETGVTQSPTHLIKTRGQQVTLRCSSQSGHNTVSWYQQALGQGPQFIFQYYREEENGRGNFPPRFSGLQFPNYSSELNVNALELDDSALYLCASSPDRSGNTIYFGEGSWLTVV.

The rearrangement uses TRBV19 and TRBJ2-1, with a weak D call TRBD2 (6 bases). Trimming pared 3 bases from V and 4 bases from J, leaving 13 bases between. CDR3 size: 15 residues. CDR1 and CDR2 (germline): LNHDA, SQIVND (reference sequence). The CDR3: CASSMEGISYNEQFF. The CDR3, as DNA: TGTGCCAGTAGTATGGAGGGGATCAGTTACAATGAGCAGTTCTTC.

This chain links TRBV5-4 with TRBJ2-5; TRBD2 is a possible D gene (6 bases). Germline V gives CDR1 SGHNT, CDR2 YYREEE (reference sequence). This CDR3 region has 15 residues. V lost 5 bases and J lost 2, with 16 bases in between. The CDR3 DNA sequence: TGTGCCAGCAGTACGGGGACTGAATCTCAAGAGACCCAGTACTTC. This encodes CASSTGTESQETQYF.

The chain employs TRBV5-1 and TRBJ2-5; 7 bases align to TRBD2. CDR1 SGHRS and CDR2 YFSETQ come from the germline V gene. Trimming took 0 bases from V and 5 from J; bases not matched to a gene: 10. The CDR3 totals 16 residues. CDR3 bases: TGCGCCAGCAGCTTGGGGTCTAGCGGTGCCTTGGAGACCCAGTACTTC. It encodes CASSLGSSGALETQYF.

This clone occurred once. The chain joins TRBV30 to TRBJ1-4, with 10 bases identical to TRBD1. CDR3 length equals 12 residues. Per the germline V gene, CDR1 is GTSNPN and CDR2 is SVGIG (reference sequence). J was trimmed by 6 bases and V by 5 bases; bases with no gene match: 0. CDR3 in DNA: TGTGCCTGGGGGACAGGGGATGAAAAACTGTTTTTT. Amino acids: CAWGTGDEKLFF.

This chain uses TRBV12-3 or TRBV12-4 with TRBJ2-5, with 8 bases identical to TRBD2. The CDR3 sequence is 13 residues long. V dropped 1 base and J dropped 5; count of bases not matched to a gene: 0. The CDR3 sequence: CASSLGGGETQYF. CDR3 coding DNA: TGTGCCAGCAGTTTAGGCGGGGGGGAGACCCAGTACTTC.

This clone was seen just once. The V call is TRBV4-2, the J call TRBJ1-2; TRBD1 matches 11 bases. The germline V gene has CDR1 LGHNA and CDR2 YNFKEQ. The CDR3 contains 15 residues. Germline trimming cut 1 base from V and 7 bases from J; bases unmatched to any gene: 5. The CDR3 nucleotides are TGTGCCAGCAGCCAAGGGACAGGGGGCGGACTTGGCTACACCTTC. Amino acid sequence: CASSQGTGGGLGYTF.

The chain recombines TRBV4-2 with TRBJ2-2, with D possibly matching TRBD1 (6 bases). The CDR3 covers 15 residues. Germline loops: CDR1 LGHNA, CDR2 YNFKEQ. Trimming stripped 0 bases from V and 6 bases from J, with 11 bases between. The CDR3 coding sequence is TGTGCCAGCAGCCAAGACAGGGGCGGGTCCGGGGAGCTGTTTTTT. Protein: CASSQDRGGSGELFF.

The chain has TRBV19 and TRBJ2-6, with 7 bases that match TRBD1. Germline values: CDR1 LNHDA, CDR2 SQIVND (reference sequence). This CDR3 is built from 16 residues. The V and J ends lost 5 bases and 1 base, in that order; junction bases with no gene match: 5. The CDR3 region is CASSPRTGSGANVLTF. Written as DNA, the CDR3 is TGTGCCAGTAGTCCCCGGACAGGTTCTGGGGCCAACGTCCTGACTTTC.

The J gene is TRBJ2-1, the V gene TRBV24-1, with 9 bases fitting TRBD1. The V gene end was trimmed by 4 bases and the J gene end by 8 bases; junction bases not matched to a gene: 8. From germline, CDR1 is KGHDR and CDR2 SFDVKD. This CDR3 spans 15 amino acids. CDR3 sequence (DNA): TGTGCCACCAGTGAGGCTCGACAGGGGGTAGATGAGCAGTTCTTC. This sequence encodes CATSEARQGVDEQFF.

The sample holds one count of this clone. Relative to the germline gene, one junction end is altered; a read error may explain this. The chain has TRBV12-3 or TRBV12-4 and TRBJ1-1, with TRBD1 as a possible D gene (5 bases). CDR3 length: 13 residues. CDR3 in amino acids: CASSLEERVGEIF. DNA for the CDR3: TGTGCCAGCAGTTTAGAAGAACGTGTAGGGGAAATTTTT.

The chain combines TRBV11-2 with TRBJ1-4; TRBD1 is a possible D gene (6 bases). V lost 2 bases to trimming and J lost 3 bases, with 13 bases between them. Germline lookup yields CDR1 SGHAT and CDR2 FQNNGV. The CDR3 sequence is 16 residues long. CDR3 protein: CASSLWGLGANEKLFF. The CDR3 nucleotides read TGTGCCAGCAGCTTATGGGGGCTTGGTGCTAATGAAAAACTGTTTTTT.